This T cell receptor (beta chain) was identified in a study of blood T cell repertoires in COVID-19. Under the authors' procedure: Estimates of nucleated cell counts were drawn from the amplification of reference gene primers. Generated by immunoSEQ multiplex PCR, the TCRdb table keeps only in-frame clones and is missing some. V and J calls and clone size are as listed in that table; D and trimming were resolved from the DNA. This table has approximately 260,000 clones, approximately 80% appearing once. CDR1 and CDR2 from the germline V gene are SNHLY and FYNNEI. Trimming removed 3 bases at V and 0 bases at J, with 9 bases between. This CDR3 spans 15 amino acids.

This chain connects TRBV2 to TRBJ2-4, with D maybe TRBD2 (5 bases). Material for sequencing was peripheral blood. The source of this sequence is a woman of 80 years or more with acute or convalescent COVID-19. CDR3 in DNA: TGTGCCAGCAGTGACATCGGGGTAGCCAAAAACATTCAGTACTTC. Its translation: CASSDIGVAKNIQYF.